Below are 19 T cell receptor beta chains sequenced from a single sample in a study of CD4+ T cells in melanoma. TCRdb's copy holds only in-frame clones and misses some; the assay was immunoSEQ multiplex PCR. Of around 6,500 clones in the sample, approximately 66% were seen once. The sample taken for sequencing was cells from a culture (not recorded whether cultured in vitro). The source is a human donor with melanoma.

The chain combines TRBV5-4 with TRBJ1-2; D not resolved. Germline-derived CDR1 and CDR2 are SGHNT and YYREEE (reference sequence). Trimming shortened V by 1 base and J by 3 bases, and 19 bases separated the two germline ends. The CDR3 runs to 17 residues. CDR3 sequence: CASSLKMLEKSDYGYTF. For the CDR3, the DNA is TGTGCCAGCAGCTTGAAAATGCTAGAGAAAAGTGACTATGGCTACACCTTC.

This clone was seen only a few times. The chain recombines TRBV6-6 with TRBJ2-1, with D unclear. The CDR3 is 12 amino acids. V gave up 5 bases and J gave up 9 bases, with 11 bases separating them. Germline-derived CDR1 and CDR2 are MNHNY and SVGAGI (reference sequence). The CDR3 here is CASSPSPSEQFF. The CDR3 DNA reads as TGTGCCAGCAGTCCTTCCCCGTCTGAGCAGTTCTTC.

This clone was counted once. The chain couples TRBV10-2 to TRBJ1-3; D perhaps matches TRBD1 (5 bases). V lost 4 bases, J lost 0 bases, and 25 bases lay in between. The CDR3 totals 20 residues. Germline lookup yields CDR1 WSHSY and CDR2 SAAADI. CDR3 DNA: TGCGCCAGCAGTGGCAGCGTCCGGGGCAGGCAGCAGAGCTCTGGAAACACCATATATTTT. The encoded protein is CASSGSVRGRQQSSGNTIYF.

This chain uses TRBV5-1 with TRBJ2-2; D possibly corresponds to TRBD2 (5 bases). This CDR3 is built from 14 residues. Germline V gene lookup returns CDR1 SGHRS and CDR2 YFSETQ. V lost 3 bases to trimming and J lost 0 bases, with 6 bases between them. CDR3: CASSSGANTGELFF. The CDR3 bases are TGCGCCAGCAGCTCCGGGGCGAACACCGGGGAGCTGTTTTTT.

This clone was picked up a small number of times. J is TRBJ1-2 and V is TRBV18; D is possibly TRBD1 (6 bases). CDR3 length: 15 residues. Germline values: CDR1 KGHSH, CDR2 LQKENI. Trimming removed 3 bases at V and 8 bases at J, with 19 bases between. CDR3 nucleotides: TGTGCCAGCTCACCCATGGTTACGGGGGGCGACGGCTACACCTTC. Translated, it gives CASSPMVTGGDGYTF.

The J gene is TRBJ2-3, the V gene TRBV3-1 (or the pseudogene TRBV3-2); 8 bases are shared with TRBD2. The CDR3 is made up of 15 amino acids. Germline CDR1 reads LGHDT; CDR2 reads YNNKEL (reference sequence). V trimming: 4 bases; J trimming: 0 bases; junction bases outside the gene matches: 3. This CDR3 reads CASSPTSGSTDTQYF. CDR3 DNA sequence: TGTGCCAGCAGCCCAACTAGCGGCAGCACAGATACGCAGTATTTT.

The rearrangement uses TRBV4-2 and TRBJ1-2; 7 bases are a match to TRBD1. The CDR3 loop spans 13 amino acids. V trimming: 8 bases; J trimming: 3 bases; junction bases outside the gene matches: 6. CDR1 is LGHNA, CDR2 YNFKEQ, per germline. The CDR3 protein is CASSGQVHYGYTF. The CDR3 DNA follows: TGTGCCAGCTCCGGACAGGTACACTATGGCTACACCTTC.

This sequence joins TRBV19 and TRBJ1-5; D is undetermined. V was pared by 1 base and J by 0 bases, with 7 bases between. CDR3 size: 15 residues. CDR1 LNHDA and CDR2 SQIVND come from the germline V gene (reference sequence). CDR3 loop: CASSIGRFSNQPQHF. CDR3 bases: TGTGCCAGTAGTATAGGACGGTTTAGCAATCAGCCCCAGCATTTT.

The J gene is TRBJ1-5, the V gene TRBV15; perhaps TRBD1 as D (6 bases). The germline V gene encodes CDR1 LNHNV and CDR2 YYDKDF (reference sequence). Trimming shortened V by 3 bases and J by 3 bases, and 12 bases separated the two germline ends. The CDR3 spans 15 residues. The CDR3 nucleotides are TGTGCCACCAGCAGTGCAAGGGGGGCCAATCAGCCCCAGCATTTT. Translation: CATSSARGANQPQHF.

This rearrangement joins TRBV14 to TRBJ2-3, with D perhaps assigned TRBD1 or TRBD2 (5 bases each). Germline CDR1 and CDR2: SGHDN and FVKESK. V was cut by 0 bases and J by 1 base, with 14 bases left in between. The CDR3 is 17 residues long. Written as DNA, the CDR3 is TGTGCCAGCAGCCAAGATCTCAGGGACGGGGGCACAGATACGCAGTATTTT. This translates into CASSQDLRDGGTDTQYF. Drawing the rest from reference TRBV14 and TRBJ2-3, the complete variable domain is EAGVTQFPSHSVIEKGQTVTLRCDPISGHDNLYWYRRVMGKEIKFLLHFVKESKQDESGMPNNRFLAERTGGTYSTLKVQPAELEDSGVYFCASSQDLRDGGTDTQYFGPGTRLTVL.

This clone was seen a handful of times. The CDR3: CASSQVLGETQYF. CDR3 in DNA: TGTGCCAGCAGCCAAGTTCTTGGCGAGACCCAGTACTTC. J is TRBJ2-5 and V is TRBV3-1 (or the pseudogene TRBV3-2), with no clear D. Germline V gene sequence: CDR1 LGHDT, CDR2 YNNKEL (reference sequence). This CDR3 region has 13 residues. V was cut by 1 base and J by 5 bases, with 8 bases left in between.

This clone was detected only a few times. CDR3 sequence: CASSLWSYGYTF. The CDR3 DNA is TGTGCCAGCAGCCTTTGGTCCTATGGCTACACCTTC. The chain has TRBV14 and TRBJ1-2; the D is unclear. The V end was cut by 4 bases, the J end by 4 bases, with 7 bases between. CDR1 is SGHDN and CDR2 is FVKESK in the germline V gene. The CDR3 consists of 12 residues.

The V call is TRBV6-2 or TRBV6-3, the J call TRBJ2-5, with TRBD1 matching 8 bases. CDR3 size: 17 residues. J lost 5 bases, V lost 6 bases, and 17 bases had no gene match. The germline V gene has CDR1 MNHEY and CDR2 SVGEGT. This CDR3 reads CASSQALLTGVGETQYF. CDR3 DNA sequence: TGTGCCAGCAGCCAAGCCCTTCTGACAGGGGTGGGTGAGACCCAGTACTTC.

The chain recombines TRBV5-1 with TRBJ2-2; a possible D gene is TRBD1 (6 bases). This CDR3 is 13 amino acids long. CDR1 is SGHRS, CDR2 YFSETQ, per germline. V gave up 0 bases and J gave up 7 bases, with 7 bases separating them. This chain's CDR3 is CASSLVGHGELFF. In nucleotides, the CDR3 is TGCGCCAGCAGCTTGGTGGGACACGGGGAGCTGTTTTTT. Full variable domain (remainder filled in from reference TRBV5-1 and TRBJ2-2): KAGVTQTPRYLIKTRGQQVTLSCSPISGHRSVSWYQQTPGQGLQFLFEYFSETQRNKGNFPGRFSGRQFSNSRSEMNVSTLELGDSALYLCASSLVGHGELFFGEGSRLTVL.

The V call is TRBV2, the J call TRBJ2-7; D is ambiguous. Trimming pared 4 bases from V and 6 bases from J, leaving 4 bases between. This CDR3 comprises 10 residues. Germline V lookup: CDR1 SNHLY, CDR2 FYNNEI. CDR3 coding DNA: TGTGCCAGCAGTGGAGGCGAGCAGTACTTC. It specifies CASSGGEQYF. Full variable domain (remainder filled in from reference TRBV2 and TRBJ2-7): EPEVTQTPSHQVTQMGQEVILRCVPISNHLYFYWYRQILGQKVEFLVSFYNNEISEKSEIFDDQFSVERPDGSNFTLKIRSTKLEDSAMYFCASSGGEQYFGPGTRLTVT.

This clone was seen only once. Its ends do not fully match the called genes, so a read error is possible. CDR3 protein: CASSAGEYGQYF. In DNA form, the CDR3 reads TGTGCCAGCAGCGCAGGGGAATACGGGCAGTACTTC. V usage is TRBV6-5 and J usage is TRBJ2-7; tentatively, D is TRBD1 (6 bases). CDR3 length: 12 residues. Germline CDR1 is MNHEY and CDR2 is SVGAGI.

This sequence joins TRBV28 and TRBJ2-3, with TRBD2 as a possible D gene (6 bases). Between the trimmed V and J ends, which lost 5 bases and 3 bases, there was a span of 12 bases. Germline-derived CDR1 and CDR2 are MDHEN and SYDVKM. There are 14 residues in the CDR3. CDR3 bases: TGTGCCAGCAGTCCGGGGACTGAGACAGATACGCAGTATTTT. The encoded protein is CASSPGTETDTQYF.

CDR3 in amino acids: CASSLAPSTAHLPLDTQYF. DNA of the CDR3: TGTGCCAGCAGCTTAGCCCCCTCGACAGCGCACCTACCGTTAGATACGCAGTATTTT. V and J are TRBV7-2 and TRBJ2-3; a possible D gene is TRBD1 (5 bases). This CDR3 spans 19 amino acids. The V gene lost 0 bases and the J gene lost 5 bases, with 24 bases spanning the gap. From germline, CDR1 is SGHTA and CDR2 FQGNSA.

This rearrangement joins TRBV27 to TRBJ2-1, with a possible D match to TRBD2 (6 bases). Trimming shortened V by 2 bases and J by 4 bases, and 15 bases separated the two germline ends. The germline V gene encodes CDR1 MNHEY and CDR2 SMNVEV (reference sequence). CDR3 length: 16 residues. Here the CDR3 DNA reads TGTGCCAGCAGTTTAGGGGACTTCCAATTATACAATGAGCAGTTCTTC. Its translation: CASSLGDFQLYNEQFF.